The sequence of this T cell receptor (beta chain) was determined in a study of Graves' ophthalmopathy and Graves' hyperthyroidism. Scientists amplified the TCR beta CDR3 regions from RNA transcripts. HTBI-primed first-round RT-PCR preceded second-round multiplex PCR. TCRdb called the multiplex PCR reads again in MiXCR, with one record for every CDR3 protein. In the table there are 580,000 or so distinct CDR3 sequences, 39% of which are singletons. J gave up 7 bases and V 0 bases, and 2 bases lay outside the gene matches. The CDR3 has 14 amino acids. Germline CDR1 is LNHNV and CDR2 is YYDKDF (reference sequence).

The genes are TRBV15 and TRBJ1-5; the match to TRBD1 covers 8 bases. The TCR comes from an adult man with Graves' hyperthyroidism. Sequenced: peripheral blood or thyroid tissue (not recorded which). This CDR3 reads CATSRDRGPQPQHF. The CDR3 nucleotides read TGTGCCACCAGCAGAGACAGGGGGCCCCAGCCCCAGCATTTT.